Presented here are 22 T cell receptor beta chains from one specimen sequenced in a study of OX40 agonist ivuxolimab in advanced cancers. Measured with immunoSEQ multiplex PCR; TCRdb has only the in-frame clones, and not every one. This table has some 19,000 clones, 75% to 85% appearing once. The material was CD4+ or CD8+ T cells sorted from blood, obtained in a trial of the OX40 agonist ivuxolimab. These receptor sequences come from an adult with an advanced solid tumor such as melanoma, head and neck, liver or kidney cancer.

This clone was seen just once. V usage is TRBV2 and J usage is TRBJ1-1; D call uncertain. The germline gives CDR1 SNHLY, CDR2 FYNNEI. This CDR3 has 11 amino acids. Between the trimmed V and J ends, which lost 6 bases and 4 bases, there was a span of 6 bases. Written as DNA, the CDR3 is TGTGCCAGCAGGGACTCCACTGAAGCTTTCTTT. Its translation is CASRDSTEAFF.

V and J are TRBV4-1 and TRBJ1-5; D unclear. The germline gives CDR1 MGHRA, CDR2 YSYEKL. With 0 bases removed from V and 6 bases from J, the gap between germline ends came to 12 bases. CDR3 length: 15 amino acids. CDR3 protein: CASSQDTPGSQPQHF. The CDR3 DNA sequence: TGCGCCAGCAGCCAAGATACCCCGGGGAGTCAGCCCCAGCATTTT.

This chain joins TRBV5-8 and TRBJ1-3; 7 bases map to TRBD1. The CDR3 runs to 14 residues. V trimming: 1 base; J trimming: 7 bases; junction bases outside the gene matches: 5. Germline CDR1 SGHTS, CDR2 YDEGEE. This CDR3 reads CASSLRTGENTIYF. In nucleotides, the CDR3 is TGTGCCAGCAGCTTGAGGACAGGCGAGAACACCATATATTTT.

This clone has a handful of counts. The rearrangement links TRBV9 to TRBJ1-2; 7 nucleotides agree with TRBD1. V shed 3 bases, J shed 4 bases, and the junction held 3 bases outside the gene matches. Germline V gene data show CDR1 as SGDLS and CDR2 as YYNGEE. This CDR3 region has 13 residues. The CDR3 bases are TGTGCCAGCAGCGGGGACAGCTTCTATGGCTACACCTTC. Its translation is CASSGDSFYGYTF.

The chain recombines TRBV9 with TRBJ1-4; TRBD1 agrees at 9 bases. Germline loops: CDR1 SGDLS, CDR2 YYNGEE. Trimming removed 3 bases from V and 8 bases from J; junction bases left unmatched: 8. The CDR3 loop spans 15 amino acids. The CDR3 DNA sequence: TGTGCCAGCAGCGCCGGACAGGGGAGGAACGAAAAACTGTTTTTT. This translates into CASSAGQGRNEKLFF.

The gene calls are TRBV5-4 and TRBJ1-1; 7 bases are a match to TRBD1. CDR1 is SGHNT, CDR2 YYREEE, per germline (reference sequence). Trimming took 0 bases from V and 1 from J; bases not matched to a gene: 3. CDR3 length: 15 amino acids. CDR3 sequence reads: CASSLEGARNTEAFF. CDR3 DNA sequence: TGTGCCAGCAGCTTGGAGGGGGCACGGAACACTGAAGCTTTCTTT.

The chain couples TRBV6-1 to TRBJ2-7, with 7 nucleotides matching TRBD1. CDR3 length: 13 amino acids. The germline V gene encodes CDR1 MNHNS and CDR2 SASEGT. The V gene end was trimmed by 11 bases and the J gene end by 4 bases; junction bases not matched to a gene: 11. This CDR3 reads CALDRAFGYEQYF. CDR3 DNA: TGTGCCCTCGACAGGGCTTTTGGATACGAGCAGTACTTC.

This chain uses TRBV19 with TRBJ1-1; D ambiguous. Germline CDR1 LNHDA, CDR2 SQIVND (reference sequence). The CDR3 has 13 amino acids. V lost 7 bases, J lost 0 bases, and 9 bases lay in between. CDR3 coding DNA: TGTGCCAGTATCAGTCATATGAACACTGAAGCTTTCTTT. Protein sequence: CASISHMNTEAFF.

V is TRBV10-3 and J is TRBJ2-2; TRBD1 matches 8 bases. The germline gives CDR1 ENHRY, CDR2 SYGVKD. CDR3 length: 14 residues. Germline trimming cut 5 bases from V and 7 bases from J; bases unmatched to any gene: 6. The CDR3 spells CAISPWTGHGELFF. CDR3 sequence (DNA): TGTGCCATCAGTCCTTGGACAGGGCACGGGGAGCTGTTTTTT.

CDR3 nucleotides: TGTGCCAGCAGACCCTTAGCGGGAGGGGTCTCCTACGAGCAGTACTTC. It is translated as CASRPLAGGVSYEQYF. The chain couples TRBV11-2 to TRBJ2-7, with 11 bases lining up with TRBD2. The ends lost 6 bases at V and 0 bases at J; junction bases unmatched: 7. Germline CDR1 reads SGHAT; CDR2 reads FQNNGV. This CDR3 is built from 16 residues.

V usage is TRBV6-1 and J usage is TRBJ1-2; D is possibly TRBD1 (6 bases). V was pared by 1 base and J by 2 bases, with 14 bases between. The CDR3 is 16 amino acids. CDR1 is MNHNS, CDR2 SASEGT, per germline. CDR3: CASSEVVGRGNYGYTF. CDR3 bases: TGTGCCAGCAGTGAAGTCGTAGGCAGGGGAAACTATGGCTACACCTTC.

Concerning this clone: A read error may account for a junction end that differs from germline. The J gene is TRBJ1-1, the V gene TRBV9, with a weak D call TRBD1 (5 bases). Germline lookup yields CDR1 SGDLS and CDR2 YYNGEE. The CDR3 is made up of 14 amino acids. The DNA for the CDR3 is TGTGCCAGCAGTGTAGCAGGGATGAACACTGAAGCTTTCTTT. Amino acids: CASSVAGMNTEAFF.

This clone was seen more than once but under ten times. V is TRBV6-1 and J is TRBJ1-5; the D is unclear. The length of the CDR3 is 12 residues. Germline CDR1 is MNHNS and CDR2 is SASEGT. With 6 bases removed from V and 4 bases from J, the gap between germline ends came to 7 bases. The CDR3 reads CASRRRNQPQHF. CDR3 sequence (DNA): TGTGCCAGCAGGCGGAGGAATCAGCCCCAGCATTTT.

The J gene is TRBJ2-7, the V gene TRBV9, with 8 bases aligning to TRBD2. This CDR3 has 13 amino acids. The germline V gene has CDR1 SGDLS and CDR2 YYNGEE. The junction had 5 bases not matched to a gene; V was cut back by 4 bases and J by 5 bases. The CDR3, as DNA: TGTGCCAGCAGCCGCACGGGGGGGGACGAGCAGTACTTC. The encoded protein is CASSRTGGDEQYF.

This chain joins TRBV7-2 and TRBJ2-5; no clear D. V gave up 4 bases and J gave up 3 bases, with 9 bases separating them. From germline, CDR1 is SGHTA and CDR2 FQGNSA. The CDR3 is made up of 13 amino acids. CDR3 nucleotide sequence: TGTGCCAGCAGCTCCACTACTAAAGAGACCCAGTACTTC. Translated, it gives CASSSTTKETQYF. Full variable domain (missing parts from reference TRBV7-2 and TRBJ2-5): GAGVSQSPSNKVTEKGKDVELRCDPISGHTALYWYRQSLGQGLEFLIYFQGNSAPDKSGLPSDRFSAERTGGSVSTLTIQRTQQEDSAVYLCASSSTTKETQYFGPGTRLLVL.

The gene calls are TRBV6-5 and TRBJ2-7; D gene unclear. V was trimmed by 8 bases and J by 4 bases, leaving 15 bases between them. This CDR3 has 13 residues. Looked up from germline, CDR1 is MNHEY and CDR2 is SVGAGI. CDR3 region: CASALSRSYEQYF. CDR3 DNA: TGTGCCAGCGCCTTATCGAGGAGTTACGAGCAGTACTTC.

V gene TRBV7-2 combines with J gene TRBJ1-2; no reliable D call. Germline V lookup: CDR1 SGHTA, CDR2 FQGNSA. Trimming removed 3 bases at V and 5 bases at J, with 10 bases between. The CDR3 is made up of 13 amino acids. The CDR3 bases are TGTGCCAGCAGCTTTTCCGGGGTTTATGGCTACACCTTC. It codes for CASSFSGVYGYTF.

The rearrangement joins TRBV7-9 to TRBJ2-1; TRBD2 agrees at 11 bases. V was clipped by 5 bases and J by 12 bases; unmatched bases: 12. The CDR3 is 15 residues long. Germline assignment: CDR1 SEHNR and CDR2 FQNEAQ (reference sequence). CDR3 sequence: CASSHWVAGGNAQFF. CDR3 nucleotide sequence: TGTGCCAGCAGCCACTGGGTAGCGGGGGGGAACGCGCAGTTCTTC.

V usage is TRBV5-1 and J usage is TRBJ1-2; maybe TRBD1 (5 bases). CDR3 length equals 14 residues. The germline V gene has CDR1 SGHRS and CDR2 YFSETQ. Trimming took off 2 bases at V and 8 bases at J, with 16 bases between the two ends. The CDR3 DNA reads TGCGCCAGCAGCTTCGGCGACAGCCCAGGAGGCTACACCTTC. Translated, it gives CASSFGDSPGGYTF.

The gene calls are TRBV28 and TRBJ2-3; D is possibly TRBD2 (5 bases). Germline V gives CDR1 MDHEN, CDR2 SYDVKM. V was trimmed by 8 bases and J by 2 bases, leaving 11 bases between them. This CDR3 has 13 residues. CDR3 residues: CASRETNTDTQYF. The CDR3 DNA follows: TGTGCCAGCCGTGAGACTAACACAGATACGCAGTATTTT.

The chain has TRBV6-5 and TRBJ1-1, with TRBD1 matching 7 bases. The length of the CDR3 is 13 residues. Germline loops: CDR1 MNHEY, CDR2 SVGAGI. The V gene end was trimmed by 0 bases and the J gene end by 7 bases; junction bases not matched to a gene: 2. The CDR3 coding sequence is TGTGCCAGCAGTTACTCCCGACAGGGTGAAGCTTTCTTT. Translation: CASSYSRQGEAFF.

This chain uses TRBV29-1 with TRBJ2-1, with 10 bases lining up with TRBD2. With 7 bases clipped from V and 6 bases from J, the junction kept 9 bases outside the gene matches. The germline CDR1 and CDR2 sequences are SQVTM and ANQGSEA. The CDR3 spans 14 residues. The DNA for the CDR3 is TGCAGCGCGTTAGCGGGAGGCCGGGGCAATGAGCAGTTCTTC. The encoded protein is CSALAGGRGNEQFF.